Given below is one T cell receptor beta chain in context. Its cognate antigen has yet to be identified. Qualities for individual bases were not recorded, and no much larger clone is one base off. This specimen belongs to a study of shared clonotypes between healthy human individuals (TCRdb year 2020). Background for the entire study: The cohort comprised a couple of women and a few men aged 18 to 49 years. To increase sequencing depth and limit assay-specific biases, different laboratories used diverse techniques to prepare libraries and sequence TCR repertoires. Between about 0.85 and 9.5 billion PBMCs per donor were obtained by leukapheresis. To estimate repertoire size and how much clonotypes are shared between individuals, the study performed deep sequencing of blood TCR repertoires from five healthy adults. For each donor, CD4 naive and CD4 memory were each run on three plates, CD8 naive on two plates, and CD8 memory on one plate.

Using the deep immunoSEQ assay, TCR CDR3 regions were amplified from genomic DNA by multiplex PCR. Extracted genomic DNA from each cell subset was spread evenly across all wells of several immunoSEQ 96-well plates, with each plate serving as a replicate. For sorted subsets, approximately 200 ng of genomic DNA, equivalent to 25,000 to 30,000 T cell genomes, went into each replicate PCR. Purified libraries were measured with a Qubit 3.0 fluorometer, size-checked on a Bioanalyzer 2100, and measured again with the KAPA Library Quantification kit. Every immunoSEQ 96-well plate was sequenced on a dedicated single-read 150-cycle Illumina NextSeq 550 flow cell. The authors' pipeline ran thus. The immunoSEQ output contained only junctional sequences without quality scores, so filtering could not match that applied to full-length reads. To assign V/J genes and CDR3, sequences were annotated using PyIR, a Python wrapper for IgBLAST v1.9, with IMGT germline references. Reads were removed for weak V/J assignments (E-value above 1e-6), missing CDR3, stop codons, out-of-frame junctions, or ambiguous translated residues. V3J clonotypes were defined by identical inferred V gene, J gene, and CDR3 amino acid sequence. The percentage overlap between two repertoires was calculated by dividing the number of shared unique clonotypes by the size of the smaller repertoire. Richness of each repertoire was evaluated using RTK rarefaction, the Chao1 estimator, and Recon v2.1 estimates of unobserved clonotypes. Generation probabilities for all TCRbeta clonotypes obtained by the gDNA method from a handful of donors were computed using OLGA. Sourced from immuneACCESS, this table was stored by TCRdb with only in-frame sequences that have V and J called. A share of the clones is absent; for the studies checked, an unresolved V gene accounts for under half, and the remainder has no known explanation. V, J and clone size were drawn from that table, and D and trimming were deduced from the DNA. The sample includes about 2.1 million clones, with over 85% observed a single time. Of the sample, under 2% falls within the top ten clones.

Overall results and qualifications from the work: Compared with non-shared clonotypes, the clonotypes found in all four sorted-subset donors had higher generation probabilities. Naive subsets generally had larger estimated clonotype richness than memory subsets did. Pairwise subsampling led to the expectation that sequencing depth would affect the degree of clonotype sharing among donors. Even with the large sequencing depth, rarefaction of the sorted-subset datasets indicated that sequencing was incomplete. The genetic and exposure-history diversity represented was limited by the small number of donors. Sharing across a few donors was observed for roughly 5.4% of naive CD4, 3.5% of naive CD8, 2% to 2.5% of memory CD4, and about 0.4% of memory CD8 clonotypes. Sampling was limited to blood, and TCR repertoires in tissue likely differ from TCR repertoires in blood.

CD8 naive samples were CD45RO-negative cells positively selected for CCR7, giving a CD45RA+CCR7+ population that excluded TemRA cells. Healthy HIV-negative adults with no recently reported acute infections or vaccinations were included as donors. Every donor was a Caucasian adult living in Nashville, Tennessee, USA. After blood collection by leukapheresis, PBMCs were isolated using Ficoll-Histopaque density gradient centrifugation and then cryopreserved in the vapor phase of liquid nitrogen. Purity and quantity of every magnetically sorted T cell population were checked by analytical flow cytometry. From each sorted fraction, genomic DNA was isolated and quantified by UV absorbance on a Nanodrop 2000c. V was cut back by 4 bases and J by 1 base, leaving a gap of 10 bases between them. The CDR3 covers 14 residues, taking in both the cysteine and the phenylalanine. The retained sequence is limited to the CDR3, 42 bases, with the frame set at the first base. For CDR1 and CDR2, the germline V gene lists MNHNS and SASEGT.

The rearrangement joined TRBV6-1 to TRBJ1-1; the D gene cannot be resolved reliably. The TCR originated in a man aged 18 to 29 in good health. Some clones in this sample may be carry-over from other donors' samples. Material: naive CD8+ T cells from PBMCs. The intended sense of this specimen's cell subset or site label: CD45RA+CCR7+. The sequence in DNA is TGTGCCAGCAGTGTACTCCGGGGGAACACTGAAGCTTTCTTT. Translated, it gives CASSVLRGNTEAFF.